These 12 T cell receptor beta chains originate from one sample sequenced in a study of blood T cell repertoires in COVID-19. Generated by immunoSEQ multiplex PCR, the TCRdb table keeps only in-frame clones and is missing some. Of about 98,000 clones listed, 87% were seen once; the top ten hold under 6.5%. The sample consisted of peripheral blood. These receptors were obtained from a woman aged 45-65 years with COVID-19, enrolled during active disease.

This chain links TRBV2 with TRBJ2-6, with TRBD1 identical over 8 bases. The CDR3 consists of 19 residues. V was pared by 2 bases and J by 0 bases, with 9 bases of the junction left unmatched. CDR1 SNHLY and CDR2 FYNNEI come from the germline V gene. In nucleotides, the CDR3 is TGTGCCAGCAGTGAACTGCTTGGACAGGGACCCTCTGGGGCCAACGTCCTGACTTTC. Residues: CASSELLGQGPSGANVLTF.

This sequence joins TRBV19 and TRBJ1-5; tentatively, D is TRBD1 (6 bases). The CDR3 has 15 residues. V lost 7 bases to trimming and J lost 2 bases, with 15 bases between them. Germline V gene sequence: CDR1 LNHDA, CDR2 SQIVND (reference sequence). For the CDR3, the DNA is TGTGCCAGTACTACGGACAGTTTTGGCAATCAGCCCCAGCATTTT. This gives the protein CASTTDSFGNQPQHF.

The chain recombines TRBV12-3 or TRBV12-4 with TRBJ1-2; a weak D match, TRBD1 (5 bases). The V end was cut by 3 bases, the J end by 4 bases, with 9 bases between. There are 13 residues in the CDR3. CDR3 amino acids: CASSLGGPYGYTF. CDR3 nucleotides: TGTGCCAGCAGTTTGGGGGGTCCCTATGGCTACACCTTC.

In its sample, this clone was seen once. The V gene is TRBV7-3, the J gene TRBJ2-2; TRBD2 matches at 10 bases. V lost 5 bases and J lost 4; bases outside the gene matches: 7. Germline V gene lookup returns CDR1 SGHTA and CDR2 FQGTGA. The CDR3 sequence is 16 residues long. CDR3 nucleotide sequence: TGTGCCAGCAGCCCTGTAGCGGGGGGAGGCACCGGGGAGCTGTTTTTT. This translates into CASSPVAGGGTGELFF.

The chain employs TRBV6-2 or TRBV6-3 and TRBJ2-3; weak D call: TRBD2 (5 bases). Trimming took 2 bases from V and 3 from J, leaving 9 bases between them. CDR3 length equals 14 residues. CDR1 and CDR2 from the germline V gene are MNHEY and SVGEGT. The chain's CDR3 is CASSYLASTDTQYF. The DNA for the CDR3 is TGTGCCAGCAGTTACCTAGCTTCGACAGATACGCAGTATTTT.

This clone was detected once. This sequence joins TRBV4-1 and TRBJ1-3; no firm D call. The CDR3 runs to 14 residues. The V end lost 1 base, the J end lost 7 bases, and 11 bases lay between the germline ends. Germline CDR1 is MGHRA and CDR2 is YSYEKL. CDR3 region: CASSQGAAGNTIYF. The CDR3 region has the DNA TGCGCCAGCAGCCAAGGGGCAGCCGGCAACACCATATATTTT.

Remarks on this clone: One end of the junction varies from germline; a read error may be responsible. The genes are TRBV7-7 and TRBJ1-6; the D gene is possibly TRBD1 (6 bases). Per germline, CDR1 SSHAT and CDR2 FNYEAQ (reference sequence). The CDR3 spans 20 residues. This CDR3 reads CASSLSWGPRSGSYNSPLHF. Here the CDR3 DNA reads TGTGCTAGCAGCTTAAGCTGGGGGCCCCGTTCCGGGTCCTATAATTCACCCCTCCACTTT.

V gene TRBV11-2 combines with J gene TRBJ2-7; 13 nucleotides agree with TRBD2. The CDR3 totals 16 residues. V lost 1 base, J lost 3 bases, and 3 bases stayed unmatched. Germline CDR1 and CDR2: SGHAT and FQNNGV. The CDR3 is CASSLGTSGGVYEQYF. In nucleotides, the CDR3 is TGTGCCAGCAGCTTAGGTACTAGCGGGGGGGTCTACGAGCAGTACTTC.

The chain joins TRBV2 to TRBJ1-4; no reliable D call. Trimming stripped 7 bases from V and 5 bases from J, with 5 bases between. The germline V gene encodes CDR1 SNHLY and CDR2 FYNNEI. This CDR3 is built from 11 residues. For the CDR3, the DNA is TGTGCCAGCAAGGAGAATGAAAAACTGTTTTTT. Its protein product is CASKENEKLFF.

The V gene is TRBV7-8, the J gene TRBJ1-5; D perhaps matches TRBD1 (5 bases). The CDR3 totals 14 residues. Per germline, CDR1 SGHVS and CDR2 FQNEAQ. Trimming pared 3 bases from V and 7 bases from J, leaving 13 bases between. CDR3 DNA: TGTGCCAGCAGCTTTCAGGGTCTGGACCAGCCCCAGCATTTT. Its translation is CASSFQGLDQPQHF.

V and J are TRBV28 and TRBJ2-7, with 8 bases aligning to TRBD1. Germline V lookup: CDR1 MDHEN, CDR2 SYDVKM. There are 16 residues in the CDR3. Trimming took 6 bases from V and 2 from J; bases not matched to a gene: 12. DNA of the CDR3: TGTGCCAGCAGCAACCCCCGGGACAGGACCCCCTACGAGCAGTACTTC. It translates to CASSNPRDRTPYEQYF.

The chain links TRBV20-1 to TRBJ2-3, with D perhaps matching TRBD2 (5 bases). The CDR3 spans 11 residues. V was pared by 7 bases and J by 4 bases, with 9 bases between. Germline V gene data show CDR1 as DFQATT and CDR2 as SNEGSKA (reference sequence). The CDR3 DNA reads TGCAGTGGGCTAGCATCAGATACGCAGTATTTT. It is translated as CSGLASDTQYF.